This T cell receptor beta chain was retrieved from a study of T cell responses to AZD1222 COVID-19 vaccine. Libraries were prepared by immunoSEQ multiplex PCR; TCRdb keeps only in-frame clonotypes and omits some of them. This sample yields 150,000 or so clones, of which under 95% are seen a single time; under 1.2% belongs to the top ten. The CDR3 totals 13 residues. CDR1 and CDR2 from the germline V gene are LGHDT and YNNKEL (reference sequence). The ends were cut back, 1 base at V and 6 bases at J, with 7 bases in the middle. In the case of this clone: Its antigen is as yet unknown.

Study-wide results and caveats: Donor demographics were predominantly white British with a female majority; clonal diversity may be underestimated. Spike-specific TCR depth and breadth grew after two AZD1222 doses.

This receptor was taken from an adult who received the AZD1222 COVID-19 vaccine. The sample was peripheral blood, taken 28 days after the second AZD1222 dose. The chain joins TRBV3-1 (or the pseudogene TRBV3-2) to TRBJ1-5, with D hard to call. The CDR3, as DNA: TGTGCCAGCAGCCAAGCGGGGATTCAGCCCCAGCATTTT. This codes for CASSQAGIQPQHF.